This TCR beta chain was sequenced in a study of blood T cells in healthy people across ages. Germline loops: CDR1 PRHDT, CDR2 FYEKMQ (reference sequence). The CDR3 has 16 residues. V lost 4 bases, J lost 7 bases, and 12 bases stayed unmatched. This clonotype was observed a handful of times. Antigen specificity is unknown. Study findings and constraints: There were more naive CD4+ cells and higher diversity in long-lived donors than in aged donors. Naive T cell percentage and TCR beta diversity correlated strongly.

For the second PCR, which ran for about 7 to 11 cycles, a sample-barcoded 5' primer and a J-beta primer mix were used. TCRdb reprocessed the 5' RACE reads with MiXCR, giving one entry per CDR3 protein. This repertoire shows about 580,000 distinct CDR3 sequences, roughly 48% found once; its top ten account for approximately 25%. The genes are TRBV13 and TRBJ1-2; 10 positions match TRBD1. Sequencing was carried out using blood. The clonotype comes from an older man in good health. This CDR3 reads CASSSDRGARSTGYTF. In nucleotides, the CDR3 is TGTGCCAGCAGCTCGGACAGGGGGGCGCGATCCACTGGCTACACCTTC.